This entry is about one T cell receptor (beta chain). This entry comes from a study of identifying expanded T cells in peripheral blood. Some clones are missing from TCRdb's copy, which holds only in-frame ones; the method was immunoSEQ multiplex PCR. The top ten hold 3.3% of the sample, which has 70,000 or so clones, around 90% seen once. Healthy donors had no documented immune events, such as infections, while sampled. The origin of this receptor is a person aged 18 to 75 in good health. The specimen was blood.

The DNA for the CDR3 is TGTGCCAGCAGGCTGGGACAGGGAAAAGAGACCCAGTACTTC. This sequence encodes CASRLGQGKETQYF. The chain links TRBV2 to TRBJ2-5; 9 bases map to TRBD1. Trimming removed 6 bases from V and 3 bases from J; junction bases left unmatched: 5. Germline lookup yields CDR1 SNHLY and CDR2 FYNNEI. The CDR3 consists of 14 residues.